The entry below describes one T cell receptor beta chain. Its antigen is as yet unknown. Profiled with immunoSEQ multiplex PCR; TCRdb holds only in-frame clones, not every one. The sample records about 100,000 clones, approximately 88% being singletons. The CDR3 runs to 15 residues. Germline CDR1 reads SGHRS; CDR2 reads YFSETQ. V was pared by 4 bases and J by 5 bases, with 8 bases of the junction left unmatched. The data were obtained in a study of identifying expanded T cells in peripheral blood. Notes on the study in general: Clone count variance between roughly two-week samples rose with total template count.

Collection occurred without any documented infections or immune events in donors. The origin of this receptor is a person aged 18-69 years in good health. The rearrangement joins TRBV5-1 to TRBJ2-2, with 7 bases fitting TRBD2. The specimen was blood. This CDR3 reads CASSPGGSGTGELFF. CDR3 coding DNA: TGCGCCAGCAGCCCCGGGGGGAGTGGGACCGGGGAGCTGTTTTTT.